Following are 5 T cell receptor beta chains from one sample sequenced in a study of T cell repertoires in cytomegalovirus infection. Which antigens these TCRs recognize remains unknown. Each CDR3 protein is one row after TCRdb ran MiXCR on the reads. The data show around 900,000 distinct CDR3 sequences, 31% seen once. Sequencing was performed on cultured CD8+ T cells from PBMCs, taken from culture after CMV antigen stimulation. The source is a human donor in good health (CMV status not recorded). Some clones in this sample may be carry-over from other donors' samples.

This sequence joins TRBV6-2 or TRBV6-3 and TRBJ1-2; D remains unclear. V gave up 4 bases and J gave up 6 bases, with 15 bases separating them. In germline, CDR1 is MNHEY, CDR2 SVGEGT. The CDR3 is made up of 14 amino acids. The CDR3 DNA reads TGTGCCAGCAGTTCCAAGGGAGCTCTAGATGGCTACACCTTC. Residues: CASSSKGALDGYTF.

CDR3 nucleotides: TGCGCCAGCAGCCAAGAGAGGGGTAACTCGAACACTGAAGCTTTCTTT. It is translated as CASSQERGNSNTEAFF. The gene calls are TRBV4-1 and TRBJ1-1; D might be TRBD1 (5 bases). V lost 0 bases to trimming and J lost 1 base, with 12 bases between them. Germline CDR1 is MGHRA and CDR2 is YSYEKL. CDR3 length: 16 amino acids.

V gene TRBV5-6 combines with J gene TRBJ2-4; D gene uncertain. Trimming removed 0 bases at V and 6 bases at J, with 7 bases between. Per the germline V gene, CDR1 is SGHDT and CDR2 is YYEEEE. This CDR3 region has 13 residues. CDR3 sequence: CASSLGGRNIQYF. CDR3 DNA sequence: TGTGCCAGCAGCTTGGGCGGAAGAAACATTCAGTACTTC.

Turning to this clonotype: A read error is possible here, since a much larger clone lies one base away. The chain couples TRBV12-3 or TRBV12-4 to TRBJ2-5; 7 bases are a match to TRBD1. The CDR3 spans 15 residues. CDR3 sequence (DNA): TGTACCAGCACCAAAACAGGGGATTTGCCAGAGACCCAGTACTTC. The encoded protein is CTSTKTGDLPETQYF.

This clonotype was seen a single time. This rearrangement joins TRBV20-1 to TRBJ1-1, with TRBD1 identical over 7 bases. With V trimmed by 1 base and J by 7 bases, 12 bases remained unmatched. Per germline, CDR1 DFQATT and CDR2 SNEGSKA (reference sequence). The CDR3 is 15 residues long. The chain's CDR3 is CSARATGRDIFEAFF. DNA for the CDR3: TGCAGTGCTAGAGCGACAGGGAGGGACATTTTTGAAGCTTTCTTT.